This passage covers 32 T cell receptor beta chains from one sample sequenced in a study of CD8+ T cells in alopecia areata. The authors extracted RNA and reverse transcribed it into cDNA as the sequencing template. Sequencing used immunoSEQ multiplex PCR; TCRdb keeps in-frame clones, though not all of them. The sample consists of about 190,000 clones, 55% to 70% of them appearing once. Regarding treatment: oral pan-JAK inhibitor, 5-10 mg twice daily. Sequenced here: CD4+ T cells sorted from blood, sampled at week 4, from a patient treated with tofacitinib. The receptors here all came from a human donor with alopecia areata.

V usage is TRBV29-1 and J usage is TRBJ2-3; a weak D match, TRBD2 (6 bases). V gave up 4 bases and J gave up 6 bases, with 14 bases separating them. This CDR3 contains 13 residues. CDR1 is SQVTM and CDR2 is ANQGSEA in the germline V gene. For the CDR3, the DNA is TGCAGCGTTGGGCGGGGAAACACGGATACGCAGTATTTT. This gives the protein CSVGRGNTDTQYF.

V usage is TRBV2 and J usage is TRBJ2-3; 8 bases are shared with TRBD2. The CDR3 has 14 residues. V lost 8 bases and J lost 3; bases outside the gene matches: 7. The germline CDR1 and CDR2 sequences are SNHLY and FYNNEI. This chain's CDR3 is CASRPASGTDTQYF. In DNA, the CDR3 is TGTGCCAGCCGGCCGGCTAGCGGGACAGATACGCAGTATTTT.

The DNA for the CDR3 is TGCGCCAGCAGAGTTACAGAGGGAAGTGGCACTGAAGCTTTCTTT. Its protein is CASRVTEGSGTEAFF. The rearrangement uses TRBV4-1 and TRBJ1-1; D remains unclear. Trimming stripped 6 bases from V and 4 bases from J, with 18 bases between. Germline V gene data show CDR1 as MGHRA and CDR2 as YSYEKL. CDR3 length: 15 amino acids.

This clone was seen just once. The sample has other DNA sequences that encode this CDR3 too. CDR3 DNA sequence: TGTGCCAGCAGTGAGGGGTACACTGAAGCTTTCTTT. It yields the protein CASSEGYTEAFF. This chain uses TRBV2 with TRBJ1-1; no clear D. There are 12 residues in the CDR3. V lost 3 bases and J lost 3, with 5 bases in between. Germline CDR1 reads SNHLY; CDR2 reads FYNNEI.

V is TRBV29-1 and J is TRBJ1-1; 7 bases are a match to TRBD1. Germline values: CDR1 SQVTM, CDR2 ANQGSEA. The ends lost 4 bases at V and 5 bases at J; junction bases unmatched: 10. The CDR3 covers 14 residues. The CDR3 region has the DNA TGCAGCGTTGTAGTAGGGGGCGCGAAAACTGAAGCTTTCTTT. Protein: CSVVVGGAKTEAFF.

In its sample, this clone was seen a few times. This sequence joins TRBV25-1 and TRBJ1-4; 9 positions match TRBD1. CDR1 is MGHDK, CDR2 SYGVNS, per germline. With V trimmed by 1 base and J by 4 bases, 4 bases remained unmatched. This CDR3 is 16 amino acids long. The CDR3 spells CASSESGTGLNEKLFF. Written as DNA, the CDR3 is TGTGCCAGCAGTGAATCCGGGACAGGGCTTAATGAAAAACTGTTTTTT.

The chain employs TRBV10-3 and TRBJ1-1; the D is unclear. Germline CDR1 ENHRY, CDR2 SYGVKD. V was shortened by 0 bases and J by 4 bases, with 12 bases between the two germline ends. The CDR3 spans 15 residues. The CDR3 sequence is CAISESDGRGTEAFF. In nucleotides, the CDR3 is TGTGCCATCAGTGAGTCGGATGGACGGGGCACTGAAGCTTTCTTT.

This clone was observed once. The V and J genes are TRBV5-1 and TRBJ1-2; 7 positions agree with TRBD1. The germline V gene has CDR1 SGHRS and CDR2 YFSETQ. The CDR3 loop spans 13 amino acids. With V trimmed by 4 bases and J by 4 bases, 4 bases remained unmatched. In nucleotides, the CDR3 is TGCGCCAGCAGCGCAGGGGGAAGCTATGGCTACACCTTC. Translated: CASSAGGSYGYTF.

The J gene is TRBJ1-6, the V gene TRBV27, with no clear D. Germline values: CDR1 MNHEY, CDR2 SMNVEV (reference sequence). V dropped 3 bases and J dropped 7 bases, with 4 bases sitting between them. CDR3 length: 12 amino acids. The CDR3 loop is CASSFSNSPLHF. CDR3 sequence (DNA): TGTGCCAGCAGTTTCTCGAATTCACCCCTCCACTTT.

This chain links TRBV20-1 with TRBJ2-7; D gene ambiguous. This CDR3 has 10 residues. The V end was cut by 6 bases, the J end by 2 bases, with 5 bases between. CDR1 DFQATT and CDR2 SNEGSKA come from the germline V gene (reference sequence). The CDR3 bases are TGCAGTGCCATAGCCTACGAGCAGTACTTC. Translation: CSAIAYEQYF.

CDR3: CASSRTGAGEQFF. The CDR3 DNA reads as TGTGCCAGCAGTCGGACAGGGGCAGGTGAGCAGTTCTTC. V and J are TRBV11-3 and TRBJ2-1; 9 bases fit TRBD1. The junction had 6 bases not matched to a gene; V was cut back by 6 bases and J by 9 bases. The CDR3 spans 13 residues. The germline V gene encodes CDR1 SGHNT and CDR2 YENEEA.

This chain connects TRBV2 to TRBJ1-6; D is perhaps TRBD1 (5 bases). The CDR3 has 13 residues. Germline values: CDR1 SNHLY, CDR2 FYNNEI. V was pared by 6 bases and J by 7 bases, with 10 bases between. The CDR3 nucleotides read TGTGCCAGCAGGGTGACAGAGAATTCACCCCTCCACTTT. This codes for CASRVTENSPLHF. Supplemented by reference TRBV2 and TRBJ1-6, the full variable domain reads EPEVTQTPSHQVTQMGQEVILRCVPISNHLYFYWYRQILGQKVEFLVSFYNNEISEKSEIFDDQFSVERPDGSNFTLKIRSTKLEDSAMYFCASRVTENSPLHFGNGTRLTVT.

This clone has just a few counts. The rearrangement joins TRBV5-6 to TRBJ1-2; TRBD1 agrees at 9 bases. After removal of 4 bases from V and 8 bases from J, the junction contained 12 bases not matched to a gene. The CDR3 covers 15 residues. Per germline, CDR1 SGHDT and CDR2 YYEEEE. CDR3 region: CASSPRGQGFQGYTF. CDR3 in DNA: TGTGCCAGCAGCCCTCGGGGACAGGGCTTCCAAGGCTACACCTTC.

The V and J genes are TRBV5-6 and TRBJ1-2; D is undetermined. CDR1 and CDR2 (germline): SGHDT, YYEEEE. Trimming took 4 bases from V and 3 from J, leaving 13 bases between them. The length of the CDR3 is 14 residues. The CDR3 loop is CASSNPGEDYGYTF. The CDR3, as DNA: TGTGCCAGCAGCAATCCCGGCGAGGACTATGGCTACACCTTC.

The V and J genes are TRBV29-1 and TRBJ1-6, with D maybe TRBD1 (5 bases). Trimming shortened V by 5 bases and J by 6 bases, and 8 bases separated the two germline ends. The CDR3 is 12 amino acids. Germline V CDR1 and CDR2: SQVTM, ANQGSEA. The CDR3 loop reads CSVRDFNSPLHF. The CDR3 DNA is TGCAGCGTTCGGGACTTTAATTCACCCCTCCACTTT.

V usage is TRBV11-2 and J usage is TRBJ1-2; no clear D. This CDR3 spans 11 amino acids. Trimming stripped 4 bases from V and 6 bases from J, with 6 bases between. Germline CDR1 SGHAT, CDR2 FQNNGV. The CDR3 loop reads CASSSPDGYTF. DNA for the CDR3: TGTGCCAGCAGCTCCCCGGATGGCTACACCTTC. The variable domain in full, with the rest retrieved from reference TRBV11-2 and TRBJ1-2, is EAGVAQSPRYKIIEKRQSVAFWCNPISGHATLYWYQQILGQGPKLLIQFQNNGVVDDSQLPKDRFSAERLKGVDSTLKIQPAKLEDSAVYLCASSSPDGYTFGSGTRLTVV.

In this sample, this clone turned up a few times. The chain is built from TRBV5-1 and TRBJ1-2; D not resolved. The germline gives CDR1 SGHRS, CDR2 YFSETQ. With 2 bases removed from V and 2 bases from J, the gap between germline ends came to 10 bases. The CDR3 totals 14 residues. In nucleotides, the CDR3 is TGCGCCAGCAGCTTAGGAGAGGCGAACTATGGCTACACCTTC. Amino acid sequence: CASSLGEANYGYTF. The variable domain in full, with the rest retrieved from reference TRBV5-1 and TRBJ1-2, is KAGVTQTPRYLIKTRGQQVTLSCSPISGHRSVSWYQQTPGQGLQFLFEYFSETQRNKGNFPGRFSGRQFSNSRSEMNVSTLELGDSALYLCASSLGEANYGYTFGSGTRLTVV.

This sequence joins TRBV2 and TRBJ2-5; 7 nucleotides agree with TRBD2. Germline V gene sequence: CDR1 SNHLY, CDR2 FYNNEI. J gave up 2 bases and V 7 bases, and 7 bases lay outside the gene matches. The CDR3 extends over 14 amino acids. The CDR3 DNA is TGTGCCAGCACAATACTAGCGACACAAGAGACCCAGTACTTC. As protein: CASTILATQETQYF.

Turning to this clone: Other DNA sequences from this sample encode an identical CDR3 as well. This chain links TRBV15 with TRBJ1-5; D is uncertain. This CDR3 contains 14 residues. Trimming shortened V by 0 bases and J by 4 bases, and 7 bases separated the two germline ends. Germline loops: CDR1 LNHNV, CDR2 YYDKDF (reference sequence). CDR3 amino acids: CATSRDQGNQPQHF. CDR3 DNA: TGTGCCACCAGCAGAGATCAAGGGAATCAGCCCCAGCATTTT.

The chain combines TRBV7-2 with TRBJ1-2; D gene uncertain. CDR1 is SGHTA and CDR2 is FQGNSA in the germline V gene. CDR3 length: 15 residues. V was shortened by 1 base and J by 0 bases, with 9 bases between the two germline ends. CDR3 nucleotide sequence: TGTGCCAGCAGCTTAGAGGCGGGAGCTAACTATGGCTACACCTTC. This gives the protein CASSLEAGANYGYTF.

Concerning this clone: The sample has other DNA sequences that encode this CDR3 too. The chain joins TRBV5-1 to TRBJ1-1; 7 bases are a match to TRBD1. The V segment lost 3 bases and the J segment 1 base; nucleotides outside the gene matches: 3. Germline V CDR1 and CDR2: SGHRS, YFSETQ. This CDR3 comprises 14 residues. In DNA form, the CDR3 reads TGCGCCAGCAGCTCAGGGACAGCGAACACTGAAGCTTTCTTT. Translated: CASSSGTANTEAFF.

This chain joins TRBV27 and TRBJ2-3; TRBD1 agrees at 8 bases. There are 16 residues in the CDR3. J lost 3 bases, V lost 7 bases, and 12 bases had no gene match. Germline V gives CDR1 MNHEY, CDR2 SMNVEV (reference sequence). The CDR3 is CASNQGAHPGTDTQYF. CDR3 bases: TGTGCCAGCAACCAGGGGGCGCATCCCGGGACAGATACGCAGTATTTT.

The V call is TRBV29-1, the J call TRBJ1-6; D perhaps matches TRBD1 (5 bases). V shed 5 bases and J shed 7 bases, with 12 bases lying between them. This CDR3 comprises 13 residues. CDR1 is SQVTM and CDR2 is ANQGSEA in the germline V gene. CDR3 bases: TGCAGCGTTACCGAGACAGCAAATTCACCCCTCCACTTT. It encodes CSVTETANSPLHF.

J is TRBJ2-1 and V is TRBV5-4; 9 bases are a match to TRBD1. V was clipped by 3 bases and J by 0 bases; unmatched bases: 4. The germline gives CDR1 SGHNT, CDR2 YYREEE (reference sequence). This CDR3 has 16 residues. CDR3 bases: TGTGCCAGCAGCTGGGGACAGGGCAGCTCCTACAATGAGCAGTTCTTC. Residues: CASSWGQGSSYNEQFF. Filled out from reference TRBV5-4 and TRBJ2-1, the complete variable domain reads ETGVTQSPTHLIKTRGQQVTLRCSSQSGHNTVSWYQQALGQGPQFIFQYYREEENGRGNFPPRFSGLQFPNYSSELNVNALELDDSALYLCASSWGQGSSYNEQFFGPGTRLTVL.

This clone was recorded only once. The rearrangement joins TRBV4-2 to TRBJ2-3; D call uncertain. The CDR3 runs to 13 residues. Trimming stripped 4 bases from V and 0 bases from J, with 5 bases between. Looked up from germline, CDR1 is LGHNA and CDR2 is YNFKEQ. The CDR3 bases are TGTGCCAGCAGCCCGCAGAGCACAGATACGCAGTATTTT. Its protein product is CASSPQSTDTQYF.

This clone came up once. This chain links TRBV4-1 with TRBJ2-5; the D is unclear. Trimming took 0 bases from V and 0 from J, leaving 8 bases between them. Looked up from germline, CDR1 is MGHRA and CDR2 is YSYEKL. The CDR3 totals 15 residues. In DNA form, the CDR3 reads TGCGCCAGCAGCCAAGATCGGGCAAACCAAGAGACCCAGTACTTC. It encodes CASSQDRANQETQYF.

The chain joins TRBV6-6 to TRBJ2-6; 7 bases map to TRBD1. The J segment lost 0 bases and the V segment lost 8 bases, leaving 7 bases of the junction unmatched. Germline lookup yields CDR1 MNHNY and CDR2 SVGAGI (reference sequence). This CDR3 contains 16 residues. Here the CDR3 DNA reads TGTGCCAGCCGGGACAGAGTCTTCTCTGGGGCCAACGTCCTGACTTTC. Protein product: CASRDRVFSGANVLTF.

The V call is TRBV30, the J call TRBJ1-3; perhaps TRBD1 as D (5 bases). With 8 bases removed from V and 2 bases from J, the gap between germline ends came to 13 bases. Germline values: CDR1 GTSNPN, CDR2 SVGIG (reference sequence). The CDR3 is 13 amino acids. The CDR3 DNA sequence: TGTGCCCGCAGGGTCAGAACTGGAAACACCATATATTTT. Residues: CARRVRTGNTIYF.

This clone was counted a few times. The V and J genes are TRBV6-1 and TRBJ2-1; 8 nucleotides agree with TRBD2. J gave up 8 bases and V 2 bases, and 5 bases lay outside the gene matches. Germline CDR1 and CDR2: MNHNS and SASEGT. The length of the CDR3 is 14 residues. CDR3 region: CASSEQRGLDEQFF. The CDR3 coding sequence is TGTGCCAGCAGTGAACAGCGGGGGCTGGATGAGCAGTTCTTC.

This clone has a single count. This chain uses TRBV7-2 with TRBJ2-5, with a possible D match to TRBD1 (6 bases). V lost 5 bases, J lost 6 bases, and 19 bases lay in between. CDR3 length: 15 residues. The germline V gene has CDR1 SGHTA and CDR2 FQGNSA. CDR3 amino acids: CASSPGHTPGKTQYF. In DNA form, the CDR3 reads TGTGCCAGCAGCCCGGGACATACTCCCGGAAAGACCCAGTACTTC.

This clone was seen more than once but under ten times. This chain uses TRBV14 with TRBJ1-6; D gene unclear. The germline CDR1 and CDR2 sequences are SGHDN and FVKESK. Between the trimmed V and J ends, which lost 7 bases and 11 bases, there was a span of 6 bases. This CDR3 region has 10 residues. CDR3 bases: TGTGCCAGCAACGAAGCACCCCTCCACTTT. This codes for CASNEAPLHF.

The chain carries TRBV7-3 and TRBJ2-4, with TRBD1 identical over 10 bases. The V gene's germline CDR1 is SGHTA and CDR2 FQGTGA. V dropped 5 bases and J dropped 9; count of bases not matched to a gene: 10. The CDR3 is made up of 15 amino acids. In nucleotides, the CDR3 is TGTGCCAGCAGCCTGACAGGGGGCGAAGTCGGCATTCAGTACTTC. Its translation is CASSLTGGEVGIQYF.